The 19 T cell receptor beta chains given below trace back to one sample, sequenced in a study of blood T cell repertoires in COVID-19. Produced via immunoSEQ multiplex PCR; TCRdb's table is partial and in-frame only. The sample consists of 180,000 or so clones, roughly 83% of them appearing once. Sequenced material: PBMCs or T cells enriched from blood (not recorded which). These TCRs come from a woman in her forties or fifties who had recovered from COVID-19.

The gene calls are TRBV7-2 and TRBJ2-2; 7 bases match TRBD2. Germline loops: CDR1 SGHTA, CDR2 FQGNSA. V lost 1 base, J lost 4 bases, and 6 bases stayed unmatched. This CDR3 contains 16 residues. The DNA of the CDR3 is TGTGCCAGCAGCTTAGGAGCGGGGATTGTCACCGGGGAGCTGTTTTTT. This encodes CASSLGAGIVTGELFF.

V gene TRBV5-4 combines with J gene TRBJ2-5; 8 bases match TRBD1. The CDR3 is 13 amino acids. Germline V gene sequence: CDR1 SGHNT, CDR2 YYREEE (reference sequence). Unmatched junction bases numbered 0, after V lost 5 bases and J lost 0 bases. The CDR3 loop is CASRDRDQETQYF. The CDR3 DNA sequence: TGTGCCAGCAGGGACAGGGACCAAGAGACCCAGTACTTC. Filled out from reference TRBV5-4 and TRBJ2-5, the complete variable domain reads ETGVTQSPTHLIKTRGQQVTLRCSSQSGHNTVSWYQQALGQGPQFIFQYYREEENGRGNFPPRFSGLQFPNYSSELNVNALELDDSALYLCASRDRDQETQYFGPGTRLLVL.

This clone was observed a handful of times. The rearrangement links TRBV6-5 to TRBJ2-7; 7 positions agree with TRBD1. Germline V gene sequence: CDR1 MNHEY, CDR2 SVGAGI. The V and J ends lost 5 bases and 3 bases, in that order; junction bases with no gene match: 4. CDR3 length: 13 residues. The CDR3 region is CASSPRQGYEQYV. The CDR3 DNA sequence: TGTGCCAGCAGTCCTCGACAGGGCTACGAGCAGTACGTC.

The chain joins TRBV7-8 to TRBJ2-3, with 12 bases lining up with TRBD2. The germline gives CDR1 SGHVS, CDR2 FQNEAQ. V was clipped by 1 base and J by 7 bases; unmatched bases: 6. This CDR3 region has 16 residues. The CDR3 sequence is CASSLGLAGGLNTQYF. The CDR3 region has the DNA TGTGCCAGCAGCTTAGGTCTAGCGGGGGGGTTGAATACGCAGTATTTT.

The chain is built from TRBV27 and TRBJ1-2, with 11 nucleotides matching TRBD1. Germline V lookup: CDR1 MNHEY, CDR2 SMNVEV (reference sequence). The CDR3 extends over 14 amino acids. Trimming took 6 bases from V and 4 from J; bases not matched to a gene: 4. The DNA for the CDR3 is TGTGCCAGCAGAAGGACAGGGGGCGGCTATGGCTACACCTTC. Translating gives CASRRTGGGYGYTF.

This chain links TRBV9 with TRBJ1-5; D is perhaps TRBD1 (5 bases). Deletions cut 4 bases from V and 1 base from J, with 15 bases between. This CDR3 is built from 16 residues. The germline CDR1 and CDR2 sequences are SGDLS and YYNGEE. The CDR3 reads CASSSDGGWSNQPQHF. The CDR3 bases are TGTGCCAGCAGCTCAGACGGGGGATGGAGCAATCAGCCCCAGCATTTT.

The rearrangement joins TRBV10-3 to TRBJ1-2, with 7 bases lining up with TRBD1. CDR1 and CDR2 from the germline V gene are ENHRY and SYGVKD. The CDR3 is 16 amino acids. The trim removed 8 bases at V and 2 bases at J, leaving 14 bases unmatched. CDR3 sequence (DNA): TGTGCCATCTATCCTGGCCAGGGGGGCGAGAACTATGGCTACACCTTC. Protein sequence: CAIYPGQGGENYGYTF.

V gene TRBV28 combines with J gene TRBJ2-7, with a possible D match to TRBD1 (6 bases). The CDR3 spans 14 residues. Trimming left V 10 bases short and J 3 bases short, with 19 bases between. Germline V CDR1 and CDR2: MDHEN, SYDVKM. The CDR3 region is CATNRVLGGYEQYV. The CDR3 bases are TGTGCCACGAATCGGGTTTTAGGGGGCTACGAGCAGTACGTC.

J is TRBJ2-6 and V is TRBV2; TRBD2 is a possible D gene (5 bases). The CDR3 is made up of 15 amino acids. Germline loops: CDR1 SNHLY, CDR2 FYNNEI. V lost 5 bases and J lost 2, with 10 bases in between. The CDR3 is CASSLGITGANVLTF. CDR3 DNA sequence: TGTGCCAGCAGTCTCGGGATAACTGGGGCCAACGTCCTGACTTTC.

This chain connects TRBV10-3 to TRBJ2-5, with a possible D match to TRBD1 (6 bases). CDR1 and CDR2 from the germline V gene are ENHRY and SYGVKD. The CDR3 is 15 amino acids. V lost 2 bases, J lost 0 bases, and 10 bases lay in between. As DNA, the CDR3 is TGTGCCATCAGTGAGACGGACAGTTACCAAGAGACCCAGTACTTC. It codes for CAISETDSYQETQYF.

The chain combines TRBV5-6 with TRBJ2-7; 8 nucleotides agree with TRBD2. The V gene end was trimmed by 1 base and the J gene end by 3 bases; junction bases not matched to a gene: 9. The germline CDR1 and CDR2 sequences are SGHDT and YYEEEE. This CDR3 spans 16 amino acids. The CDR3 region is CASSLPTRAGGYEQYV. DNA of the CDR3: TGTGCCAGCAGCTTGCCGACGAGGGCGGGGGGCTACGAGCAGTACGTC.

This clone was seen only a few times. This sequence joins TRBV4-2 and TRBJ1-6; 8 bases map to TRBD1. The V and J ends lost 4 bases and 6 bases, in that order; junction bases with no gene match: 11. The CDR3 spans 17 residues. The germline V gene encodes CDR1 LGHNA and CDR2 YNFKEQ. Written as DNA, the CDR3 is TGTGCCAGCAGCCCTAGAAAAGGACAGGGAGTTAATTCACCCCTCCACTTT. As protein: CASSPRKGQGVNSPLHF.

V gene TRBV5-6 combines with J gene TRBJ1-1; the D gene is possibly TRBD1 (6 bases). The CDR3 consists of 15 residues. Germline loops: CDR1 SGHDT, CDR2 YYEEEE. V lost 2 bases, J lost 6 bases, and 17 bases lay in between. The CDR3 region is CASSLGLQGMSEAFF. As DNA, the CDR3 is TGTGCCAGCAGCTTAGGTCTACAGGGAATGTCTGAAGCTTTCTTT. Variable domain in full (rest from reference TRBV5-6 and TRBJ1-1): DAGVTQSPTHLIKTRGQQVTLRCSPKSGHDTVSWYQQALGQGPQFIFQYYEEEERQRGNFPDRFSGHQFPNYSSELNVNALLLGDSALYLCASSLGLQGMSEAFFGQGTRLTVV.

The J gene is TRBJ2-5, the V gene TRBV5-4, with 11 bases aligning to TRBD2. The CDR3 loop spans 15 amino acids. The J segment lost 4 bases and the V segment lost 0 bases, leaving 2 bases of the junction unmatched. Germline values: CDR1 SGHNT, CDR2 YYREEE (reference sequence). The DNA for the CDR3 is TGTGCCAGCAGCTTGGTGCTAGCGGGAGGAGAGACCCAGTACTTC. Amino acid sequence: CASSLVLAGGETQYF.

The V call is TRBV19, the J call TRBJ1-2; perhaps TRBD1 as D (5 bases). Germline V gene sequence: CDR1 LNHDA, CDR2 SQIVND (reference sequence). Trimming cost V 11 bases and J 6 bases, with 7 bases left between them. The length of the CDR3 is 9 residues. CDR3 residues: CAGANGYTF. DNA of the CDR3: TGTGCCGGGGCTAATGGCTACACCTTC.

This clone turned up a few times. The CDR3 spells CASSFTGWAEAFF. CDR3 in DNA: TGTGCCAGTAGTTTCACAGGATGGGCTGAAGCTTTCTTT. V usage is TRBV19 and J usage is TRBJ1-1, with TRBD1 as a possible D gene (5 bases). This CDR3 spans 13 amino acids. Germline loops: CDR1 LNHDA, CDR2 SQIVND (reference sequence). V gave up 5 bases and J gave up 6 bases, with 13 bases separating them. Drawing the rest from reference TRBV19 and TRBJ1-1, the complete variable domain is DGGITQSPKYLFRKEGQNVTLSCEQNLNHDAMYWYRQDPGQGLRLIYYSQIVNDFQKGDIAEGYSVSREKKESFPLTVTSAQKNPTAFYLCASSFTGWAEAFFGQGTRLTVV.

In this sample, this clone turned up once. This chain uses TRBV6-5 with TRBJ1-4, with D perhaps TRBD1 (5 bases). Trimming took 7 bases from V and 2 from J, leaving 11 bases between them. CDR1 MNHEY and CDR2 SVGAGI come from the germline V gene. The CDR3 is 14 amino acids. The CDR3 bases are TGTGCCAGCAACGGGGGGGACACTAATGAAAAACTGTTTTTT. This codes for CASNGGDTNEKLFF.

This clone has only one observation. V is TRBV4-1 and J is TRBJ2-1; possible D gene TRBD2, 6 bases. The germline V gene has CDR1 MGHRA and CDR2 YSYEKL. The CDR3 runs to 17 residues. Trimming cost V 4 bases and J 5 bases, with 21 bases left between them. The CDR3 is CASSPRGSIVDDNEQFF. The CDR3 nucleotides read TGCGCCAGCAGCCCCCGGGGGAGCATCGTCGATGACAATGAGCAGTTCTTC.

The chain is built from TRBV19 and TRBJ2-3, with D unclear. CDR1 is LNHDA, CDR2 SQIVND, per germline (reference sequence). This CDR3 is built from 14 residues. Trimming removed 5 bases at V and 1 base at J, with 10 bases between. CDR3 in DNA: TGTGCCAGTAGTCCGGGTCTCCGCACAGATACGCAGTATTTT. It specifies CASSPGLRTDTQYF.